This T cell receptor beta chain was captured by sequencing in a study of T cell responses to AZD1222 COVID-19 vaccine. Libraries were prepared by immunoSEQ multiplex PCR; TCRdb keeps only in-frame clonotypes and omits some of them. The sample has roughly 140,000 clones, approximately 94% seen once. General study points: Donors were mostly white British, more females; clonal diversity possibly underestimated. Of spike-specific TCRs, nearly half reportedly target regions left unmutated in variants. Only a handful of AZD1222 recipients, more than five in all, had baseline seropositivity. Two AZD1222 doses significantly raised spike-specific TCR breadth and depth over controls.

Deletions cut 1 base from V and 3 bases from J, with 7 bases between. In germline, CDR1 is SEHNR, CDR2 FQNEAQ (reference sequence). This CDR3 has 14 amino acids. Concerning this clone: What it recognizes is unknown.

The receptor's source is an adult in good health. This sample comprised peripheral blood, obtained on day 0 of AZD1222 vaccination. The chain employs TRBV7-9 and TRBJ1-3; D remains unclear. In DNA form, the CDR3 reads TGTGCCAGCAGCTTAGGGGCAGTTGGAAACACCATATATTTT. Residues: CASSLGAVGNTIYF.